These 12 T cell receptor beta chains came from one sample sequenced in a study of spatial heterogeneity in lung cancer. Study-wide findings and caveats: Tracking of tumor mutation counts was seen in expanded intratumoral alpha and beta TCR counts.

Each CDR3 protein is one row after TCRdb ran MiXCR on the 5' RACE reads. The data show approximately 3,800 distinct CDR3 sequences, around 32% seen once. These receptors' targets are unknown. Time point: sample taken at primary tumor resection. The specimen comprised lung tumor tissue, sampled at surgery. All receptors derive from a male donor with early-stage non-small cell lung cancer.

A few counts support this clonotype. The J gene is TRBJ2-3, the V gene TRBV20-1; D ambiguous. Germline CDR1 and CDR2: DFQATT and SNEGSKA (reference sequence). The V end was cut by 7 bases, the J end by 2 bases, with 13 bases between. The CDR3 contains 13 residues. CDR3 DNA: TGCAGTGAAGCGCGGAGTCTCACAGATACGCAGTATTTT. This translates into CSEARSLTDTQYF.

This clonotype was seen a handful of times. CDR3 amino acids: CASSLMAGNTGELFF. The DNA of the CDR3 is TGTGCCAGCAGCTTAATGGCAGGAAACACCGGGGAGCTGTTTTTT. The chain joins TRBV7-3 to TRBJ2-2; D is undetermined. The germline V gene has CDR1 SGHTA and CDR2 FQGTGA. This CDR3 is built from 15 residues. The V end lost 1 base, the J end lost 2 bases, and 8 bases lay between the germline ends.

This clonotype turned up a few times. Written as DNA, the CDR3 is TGTGCCAGCAGCGGACCTTCAAGCTCCTACAATGAGCAGTTCTTC. It encodes CASSGPSSSYNEQFF. The chain employs TRBV28 and TRBJ2-1, with unresolved D. The CDR3 spans 15 residues. The V end was cut by 6 bases, the J end by 0 bases, with 12 bases between. Germline CDR1 MDHEN, CDR2 SYDVKM. The full variable domain, rest sourced from reference TRBV28 and TRBJ2-1, is DVKVTQSSRYLVKRTGEKVFLECVQDMDHENMFWYRQDPGLGLRLIYFSYDVKMKEKGDIPEGYSVSREKKERFSLILESASTNQTSMYLCASSGPSSSYNEQFFGPGTRLTVL.

In this sample, this clonotype turned up a few times. V and J are TRBV6-1 and TRBJ2-2, with D possibly being TRBD1 (5 bases). CDR3 length equals 16 residues. V shed 6 bases and J shed 1 base, with 15 bases lying between them. Germline lookup yields CDR1 MNHNS and CDR2 SASEGT. This chain's CDR3 is CASRRFAGMNTGELFF. Here the CDR3 DNA reads TGTGCCAGCAGGAGGTTTGCAGGGATGAACACCGGGGAGCTGTTTTTT.

V is TRBV18 and J is TRBJ2-5; 7 bases agree with TRBD2. V trimming: 3 bases; J trimming: 2 bases; junction bases outside the gene matches: 3. Germline CDR1 reads KGHSH; CDR2 reads LQKENI. This CDR3 is 14 amino acids long. The CDR3 spells CASSPGLFQETQYF. The CDR3 DNA is TGTGCCAGCTCACCGGGACTATTTCAAGAGACCCAGTACTTC.

A few counts support this clonotype. This chain uses TRBV11-2 with TRBJ2-3; TRBD2 is a possible D gene (5 bases). V lost 5 bases and J 0 bases, leaving 12 bases between the germline ends. Germline values: CDR1 SGHAT, CDR2 FQNNGV. The CDR3 is made up of 15 amino acids. CDR3 DNA: TGTGCCAGCAGCCCCCGGACTGTAAGCACAGATACGCAGTATTTT. It codes for CASSPRTVSTDTQYF.

The V and J genes are TRBV5-4 and TRBJ2-1; 9 bases are shared with TRBD2. CDR1 and CDR2 (germline): SGHNT, YYREEE (reference sequence). This CDR3 spans 15 amino acids. With V trimmed by 1 base and J by 2 bases, 1 base remained unmatched. CDR3 nucleotides: TGTGCCAGCAGCTTGATAGCGGGAGCCTACAATGAGCAGTTCTTC. Translating gives CASSLIAGAYNEQFF.

This clonotype is labeled as medium-sized. The chain carries TRBV7-8 and TRBJ1-2; D is undetermined. The germline gives CDR1 SGHVS, CDR2 FQNEAQ. The CDR3 is 12 amino acids. V lost 3 bases and J 2 bases, leaving 4 bases between the germline ends. The CDR3 sequence is CASSLTNYGYTF. Here the CDR3 DNA reads TGTGCCAGCAGCTTGACCAACTATGGCTACACCTTC.

For this clonotype: The germline gene is not matched at one end of the junction; a read error may be the cause. As DNA, the CDR3 is TGTGCCAACAGTGCTATCCTGTGGACGCAGTATTTT. Residues: CANSAILWTQYF. The genes are TRBV12-3 or TRBV12-4 and TRBJ2-3; D unresolved. This CDR3 spans 12 amino acids.

This clonotype was counted only a few times. The chain recombines TRBV5-1 with TRBJ2-5; D remains ambiguous. Germline CDR1 reads SGHRS; CDR2 reads YFSETQ. The CDR3 is 11 residues long. V lost 2 bases, J lost 4 bases, and 3 bases lay in between. CDR3 in amino acids: CASSFLETQYF. Here the CDR3 DNA reads TGCGCCAGCAGCTTTCTAGAGACCCAGTACTTC. The entire variable domain, with the rest obtained from reference TRBV5-1 and TRBJ2-5, is as follows: KAGVTQTPRYLIKTRGQQVTLSCSPISGHRSVSWYQQTPGQGLQFLFEYFSETQRNKGNFPGRFSGRQFSNSRSEMNVSTLELGDSALYLCASSFLETQYFGPGTRLLVL.

The chain joins TRBV5-1 to TRBJ2-2, with unresolved D. Germline lookup yields CDR1 SGHRS and CDR2 YFSETQ. Trimming took 3 bases from V and 6 from J, leaving 6 bases between them. The CDR3 is 12 residues long. The CDR3 coding sequence is TGCGCCAGCAGCTCCCCTCCCGGGGAGCTGTTTTTT. It is translated as CASSSPPGELFF.

This clonotype is labeled medium-sized. This rearrangement joins TRBV6-1 to TRBJ2-1, with 7 nucleotides matching TRBD2. Trimming cost V 5 bases and J 10 bases; bases outside gene matches: 8. Germline V CDR1 and CDR2: MNHNS, SASEGT. The CDR3 has 13 residues. Here the CDR3 reads CASSLRLAGEQFF. DNA for the CDR3: TGTGCCAGCAGTCTCCGACTAGCCGGGGAGCAGTTCTTC.